This TCR beta chain was captured by sequencing in a study of early T cells in non-severe SARS-CoV-2 infection (dated by TCRdb to 2020 to 2022). About the full investigation: Because TCR sequencing relied on bulk RNA taken from unsorted whole blood, pairing of alpha and beta chains was not possible.

Library preparation employed 5' RACE. The run used a NextSeq 500. The TCR library protocol attached unique molecular identifiers to individual cDNA molecules to correct for sequencing error and PCR bias. Both TCR alpha and beta chains were sequenced, and tight co-correlation was observed between alpha and beta sequence abundances in each sample. On the authors' methods: Decombinator V4 was used to annotate TCR sequences for V gene, J gene and CDR3. Expanded TCRs were defined as changing significantly between any two time points under a Poisson model with p below 0.0001. TCR abundances were normalised to the total number of TCRs sequenced per sample and expressed as counts per million. VDJdb, accessed 1 November 2021, was searched for CMV, EBV and SARS-CoV-2 annotated TCRs, excluding TCRs annotated for multiple antigens. TCRdb passed the public sequencing reads through fastp at Q25 and MiXCR, retaining productive beta sequences. CDR3 protein sequences are deduplicated, and each keeps its most common genes and DNA. TCRdb, not the original authors, processed these V and J calls. Here the sample has over 30,000 distinct CDR3 sequences; 5.4% occur a single time. The ten largest clones capture 6% of the sample.

This was a case-control study nested in a cohort of healthcare workers in London, UK, who had nasopharyngeal swab PCR tests and blood samples taken every week. Healthcare workers were enrolled in the week of the UK lockdown, from 23 to 31 March 2020, and were followed every week for up to 16 weeks. Summary of the overall study and its limitations: Matching against VDJdb was skewed toward anti-spike CD8 responses, likely underestimated virus-specific expansions, and missed private and CD4 specificities.

This clonotype was recorded at least ten times. Its antigen is still unknown. No much larger clonotype is one base removed from it; base qualities were not supplied. The receptor comes from an adult who was a healthcare worker with PCR-confirmed SARS-CoV-2 infection or an uninfected control (not recorded which). The sequencing used whole blood, collected at baseline.

CDR3 reads: CASSSGQGGEQYV. The nucleotide sequence reads as follows: TGTGCCAGCAGTTCAGGACAGGGTGGCGAGCAGTACGTC. This chain joins TRBV6-2 or TRBV6-3 to TRBJ2-7; 8 junctional bases match TRBD1. The CDR3 goes from the cysteine to the valine over 13 residues. The entry retains the CDR3 DNA only, 39 bases that are in frame from base 1. Trimming takes 4 bases off V and 6 bases off J; junction bases not matched to a gene: 5. From the germline V gene, CDR1 is MNHEY and CDR2 is SVGEGT.